This T cell receptor beta chain was sequenced during a study of blood T cell repertoires in COVID-19. Libraries were prepared by immunoSEQ multiplex PCR; TCRdb keeps only in-frame clonotypes and omits some of them. The sample includes almost 200,000 clones, around 89% of them seen just once. V was pared by 6 bases and J by 2 bases, with 10 bases of the junction left unmatched. This CDR3 is 15 amino acids long. Germline CDR1 is MNHEY and CDR2 is SMNVEV (reference sequence). The chain is built from TRBV27 and TRBJ2-7, with 7 bases fitting TRBD1. Sequenced material: PBMCs or T cells enriched from blood (not recorded which). This receptor was taken from a woman aged 18 to 35 who had recovered from COVID-19. CDR3 DNA sequence: TGTGCCAGCAGCGGAGACAGGGACGTAGCCTACGAGCAGTACTTC. Its protein is CASSGDRDVAYEQYF.